This is a list of T cell receptor beta chains from one sample in a study of Ad26.COV2.S vaccination and SARS-CoV-2 variants. Generated by immunoSEQ multiplex PCR, the TCRdb table keeps only in-frame clones and is missing some. Of 440,000 or so clones in the sample, 90% are singletons; the top ten hold approximately 4.3%. Sequencing used peripheral blood, obtained in a trial of Ad26.COV2.S vaccine versus placebo. These receptors were collected from a person between 18 and 65 years old who received the Ad26.COV2.S COVID-19 vaccine or a placebo. Each CDR3 is given with its conserved first and last residue. A D gene is named only where the DNA matches it firmly. The listing skips clone size in some rows; elsewhere it reads once, few, many or a size class.

j_gene | v_gene | abundance | d_gene | len | CDR3nt | CDR3aa
TRBJ2-7 | TRBV25-1 | - | - | 11 | TGTGCCAGCTCTAACTCCTACGAGCAGTACTTC | CASSNSYEQYF
TRBJ1-4 | TRBV27 | - | - | 13 | TGTGCCAGCAGGGGGGGACTTAATGAAAAACTGTTTTTT | CASRGGLNEKLFF
TRBJ2-2 | TRBV9 | - | TRBD2 | 17 | TGTGCCAGCAGCGTAGAGAGCGGGAGAATGGTGACCGGGGAGCTGTTTTTT | CASSVESGRMVTGELFF
TRBJ1-5 | TRBV30 | once | - | 15 | TGTGCCTGGAGTAACTCCCGGGGTCGAAATCAGCCCCAGCATTTT | CAWSNSRGRNQPQHF
TRBJ1-1 | TRBV15 | - | - | 14 | TGTGCCACCAGCACACCCCATTTGAACACTGAAGCTTTCTTT | CATSTPHLNTEAFF
TRBJ1-5 | TRBV18 | - | - | 14 | TGTGCCAGCGGTGCCATGTCTGACAATCAGCCCCAGCATTTT | CASGAMSDNQPQHF
TRBJ1-2 | TRBV3-1/TRBV3-2 | once | - | 13 | TGTGCCAGCAGCCAAGTCCAGGGCGGTGGCTACACCTTC | CASSQVQGGGYTF
TRBJ2-7 | TRBV9 | - | TRBD2 | 15 | TGTGCCAGCAGCGTAGGGACTAGCTCGGCCTACGAGCAGTACTTC | CASSVGTSSAYEQYF
TRBJ1-5 | TRBV12-5 | - | - | 13 | TGTGCTAGTGGTTTCGGGGGCAATCAGCCCCAGCATTTT | CASGFGGNQPQHF
TRBJ2-7 | TRBV5-8 | - | TRBD1 | 14 | TGTGCCAGCATTACACGGGGACAGGGATACGAGCAGTACTTC | CASITRGQGYEQYF
TRBJ1-1 | TRBV9 | - | - | 15 | TGTGCCAGCAGCGTGATGGGGGGGCAGAACACTGAAGCTTTCTTT | CASSVMGGQNTEAFF
TRBJ2-2 | TRBV4-1 | once | - | 15 | TGCGCCAGCAGCCAAGGGGAGGTCTTATCCGGGGAGCTGTTTTTT | CASSQGEVLSGELFF
TRBJ2-2 | TRBV28 | - | - | 16 | TGTGCCAGCAGCCCGGATAGCTCCCTCGTAGGCGGGGAGCTGTTTTTT | CASSPDSSLVGGELFF
TRBJ2-7 | TRBV21-1 | - | - | 19 | TGTGCCAGCAGCAAGGGGCGGGACCGCGCACCAGAGGACGACTACGAGCAGTACTTC | CASSKGRDRAPEDDYEQYF
TRBJ1-2 | TRBV9 | - | - | 15 | TGTGCCAGCAGCGTAGGGGCTCGGGGGGGAGATGGCTACACCTTC | CASSVGARGGDGYTF
TRBJ2-3 | TRBV6-5 | - | TRBD1 | 13 | TGTGCCAGCCCTCCGGGACAGACCCTCGGGCTGTATTTT | CASPPGQTLGLYF
TRBJ2-7 | TRBV27 | - | - | 17 | TGTGCCAGCAGTTTAACCCCCCCGACCTGGGGCTCCTACGAGCAGTACTTC | CASSLTPPTWGSYEQYF
TRBJ1-3 | TRBV18 | - | - | 14 | TGTGCCAGCTCACCCGACACCTCTGGAAACACCATATATTTT | CASSPDTSGNTIYF
TRBJ1-6 | TRBV12-3/TRBV12-4 | - | - | 13 | TGTGCCAGCAGCCTAGACTCGGTTTCACCCCTCCACTTT | CASSLDSVSPLHF
TRBJ2-1 | TRBV27 | - | TRBD2 | 14 | TGTGCCAGCAGTATTAGCGGGGCACACAATGAGCAGTTCTTC | CASSISGAHNEQFF
TRBJ2-7 | TRBV29-1 | - | TRBD2 | 17 | TGCAGCGTTGTGGCAGGGACTAGCGGGAGGTACTCCTACGAGCAGTACTTC | CSVVAGTSGRYSYEQYF
TRBJ2-1 | TRBV9 | - | TRBD2 | 19 | TGTGCCAGCAGCGTAGAGCCCACGACTAGCGGGAGTACGTACAATGAGCAGTTCTTC | CASSVEPTTSGSTYNEQFF
TRBJ2-7 | TRBV9 | - | - | 14 | TGTGCCAGCAGCGTAGGCCTCGGTTCCTACGAGCAGTACTTC | CASSVGLGSYEQYF
TRBJ2-1 | TRBV2 | - | TRBD2 | 14 | TGTGCCAGTGTTGGGGCGGGAGTGGGGAATGAGCAGTTCTTC | CASVGAGVGNEQFF
TRBJ1-2 | TRBV28 | - | TRBD1 | 15 | TGTGCCAGCAGTACAGGGGGTCAAGCTAACTATGGCTACACCTTC | CASSTGGQANYGYTF
TRBJ1-6 | TRBV27 | - | - | 17 | TGTGCCAGCAGTTTAGGGCCGTGGACAGACACAAATTCACCCCTCCACTTT | CASSLGPWTDTNSPLHF
TRBJ2-7 | TRBV15 | - | - | 14 | TGTGCCACGCGGATAGGGTCAGGCTCGTTAAAGCAGTACTTC | CATRIGSGSLKQYF
TRBJ2-3 | TRBV4-2 | few | - | 17 | TGTGCCAGCAGCCAAGATGGTTCGGGCGGGAGCACAGATACGCAGTATTTT | CASSQDGSGGSTDTQYF
TRBJ2-7 | TRBV6-5 | - | - | 14 | TGTGCCAGCAGTTACGACGGGAGTTTTATCGAGCAGTACTTC | CASSYDGSFIEQYF
TRBJ2-7 | TRBV7-9 | - | TRBD2 | 14 | TGTGCCAGCACCATAGCGGGAGTGGAAGACGAGCAGTACTTC | CASTIAGVEDEQYF
TRBJ1-1 | TRBV9 | - | - | 13 | TGTGCCAGCAGCGCGGGACCGAACACTGAAGCTTTCTTT | CASSAGPNTEAFF
TRBJ1-3 | TRBV2 | - | - | 14 | TGTGCCAGCAGGGTAGGACTTAATGGAAACACCATATATTTT | CASRVGLNGNTIYF
TRBJ1-2 | TRBV5-1 | once | - | 12 | TGCGCCAGCAGCTTGGCAGGGTACGGCTACACCTTC | CASSLAGYGYTF
TRBJ1-2 | TRBV5-6 | - | - | 14 | TGTGCCAGCAGCTTGGGGGGCGGCCCCTATGGCTACACCTTC | CASSLGGGPYGYTF
TRBJ1-1 | TRBV7-9 | - | TRBD1 | 12 | TGTGCCAGCAGCTTTGGACAGGGGGAAGCTTTCTTT | CASSFGQGEAFF
TRBJ2-3 | TRBV28 | - | - | 17 | TGTGCCAGCAGGCCCCCATCCGGGAAAAGGTATGCAGATACGCAGTATTTT | CASRPPSGKRYADTQYF
TRBJ1-1 | TRBV19 | - | - | 14 | TGTGCCAGTAGTATCCCAGGTTTAAACACTGAAGCTTTCTTT | CASSIPGLNTEAFF
TRBJ2-7 | TRBV28 | - | - | 15 | TGTGCCAGCAGTCCTCTCGGGACACAAAAATACGAGCAGTACTTC | CASSPLGTQKYEQYF
TRBJ2-2 | TRBV27 | - | - | 13 | TGTGCCAGCAGTTCTCCAGCTGCCCGGGAGCTGTTTTTT | CASSSPAARELFF
TRBJ1-5 | TRBV2 | - | - | 14 | TGTGCCAGCAGAGAGGACGGGCTCAATCAGCCCCAGCATTTT | CASREDGLNQPQHF
TRBJ2-6 | TRBV27 | - | TRBD1 | 14 | TGTGCCAGCAGTTTGGACAGGAGGGCCAACGTCCTGACTTTC | CASSLDRRANVLTF
TRBJ2-7 | TRBV7-4 | once | - | 16 | TGTGCCAGCAGCTTCTCGCGTCAACAGGACCCCTCCGAGCAGTACTTC | CASSFSRQQDPSEQYF
TRBJ2-3 | TRBV14 | - | TRBD1 | 15 | TGTGCCAGCAGCCTCCGGACAGGGGGGGCAGATACGCAGTATTTT | CASSLRTGGADTQYF
TRBJ2-7 | TRBV11-3 | few | TRBD2 | 16 | TGTGCCAGCAGCTTAGAAAAAGGCGGGGGGACCTACGAGCAGTACTTC | CASSLEKGGGTYEQYF